This T cell receptor beta chain is from a study of regulatory T cells in long-lasting Graves disease. Study information: Antithyroid drug exposure in newly diagnosed Graves' patients had lasted under 3 months. Overall study results and limits: Between persistent patients, 2,500 to 3,500 public clonotypes were shared, exceeding the 900 to 1,000 shared between new patients.

To make TCR beta libraries, researchers used iRepertoire HTBI primers and Arm-PCR of CDR3 regions. TCRdb re-called the multiplex PCR reads through MiXCR, storing one row per CDR3 protein. The sample lists 400,000 to 500,000 distinct CDR3 sequences; roughly 15% were seen once. Noted time point: newly diagnosed GD, antithyroid drugs for less than 3 months. From PBMCs, RNA was extracted and then used to make the TCR library. This clonotype was found a few times. Its specificity is not known. Because the CDR3's place on the DNA is in doubt, the DNA is left out and the CDR3 is given as listed by TCRdb. Ends included, the CDR3 has 12 residues. Another study also made use of these data, one on T cells in Graves' hyperthyroidism and ophthalmopathy. That work states: HTBI primers were the set used in a first-round RT-PCR of the TCR CDR3. A 13 V-J model separated ophthalmopathy from stable hyperthyroidism.

This TCR was sampled from a woman aged 30 to 39 with Graves disease. Sequenced here: peripheral blood mononuclear cells (PBMCs), sampled at new diagnosis, from a patient treated with antithyroid drugs. The chain is built from TRBV12-3 or TRBV12-4 and TRBJ1-1. Here the CDR3 reads CTSSSSDLEAFF.